These T cell receptor beta chains were read from a single sample in a study of regulatory dendritic cells for organ transplantation. Clones were read by immunoSEQ multiplex PCR, and TCRdb kept only the in-frame ones, dropping some. The sample includes some 35,000 clones, about 89% of them seen just once. Source material: naive CD4+ T cells from blood. These receptors were obtained from a human donor in good health. Both conserved end residues are part of each CDR3. Fields, in order: V gene, clone size, J gene, D gene, CDR3 DNA, CDR3 protein. D genes are given only for firm matches. The size of a clone is reported for some rows only, either as once, few or many, or as a class for expanded clones.

v_call: TRBV6-5; clone_size: .; j_call: TRBJ1-5; d_call: .; cdr3_nt: TGTGCCAGCAGTCAACAAGACGGTTCGTGGCCCCAGCATTTT; cdr3_aa: CASSQQDGSWPQHF
v_call: TRBV7-2; clone_size: .; j_call: TRBJ2-3; d_call: .; cdr3_nt: TGTGCCAGCAGCGGGGGGTATGCAGATACGCAGTATTTT; cdr3_aa: CASSGGYADTQYF
v_call: TRBV4-2; clone_size: once; j_call: TRBJ2-7; d_call: TRBD2; cdr3_nt: TGTGCCAGCAGCCTTACTGGGCGGGGGGAAGCCTTCTCCTACGAGCAGTACTTC; cdr3_aa: CASSLTGRGEAFSYEQYF
v_call: TRBV5-4; clone_size: .; j_call: TRBJ1-1; d_call: TRBD1; cdr3_nt: TGTGCCAGCAGGACTGACAGGGCTTTGAACACTGAAGCTTTCTTT; cdr3_aa: CASRTDRALNTEAFF
v_call: TRBV7-8; clone_size: .; j_call: TRBJ2-1; d_call: .; cdr3_nt: TGTGCCAGCAGCCCGTTAGCTCCAGGGGCCTACAATGAGCAGTTCTTC; cdr3_aa: CASSPLAPGAYNEQFF
v_call: TRBV5-8; clone_size: .; j_call: TRBJ2-1; d_call: .; cdr3_nt: TGTGCCAGCAGCTTGGAGGCCACTGGCTACAATGAGCAGTTCTTC; cdr3_aa: CASSLEATGYNEQFF
v_call: TRBV9; clone_size: .; j_call: TRBJ1-6; d_call: .; cdr3_nt: TGTGCCAGCAGCTCCAGCGTGGCCCTGGGTAATTCACCCCTCCACTTT; cdr3_aa: CASSSSVALGNSPLHF
v_call: TRBV4-3; clone_size: once; j_call: TRBJ1-4; d_call: TRBD1; cdr3_nt: TGCGCCAGCAGCCCGAGACAGGGGATTAATGAAAAACTGTTTTTT; cdr3_aa: CASSPRQGINEKLFF
v_call: TRBV7-3; clone_size: .; j_call: TRBJ2-5; d_call: .; cdr3_nt: TGTGCCAGCAGCTTACAAGCGGGTGAGACCCAGTACTTC; cdr3_aa: CASSLQAGETQYF
v_call: TRBV4-1; clone_size: .; j_call: TRBJ2-7; d_call: TRBD1; cdr3_nt: TGCGCCAGCAGCCAATTACAGGGGCGGAATTACGAGCAGTACTTC; cdr3_aa: CASSQLQGRNYEQYF